What follows describes a single T cell receptor (beta chain). The sample is drawn from a study of blood T cell repertoires in COVID-19. The CDR3 is 14 amino acids. The trim removed 5 bases at V and 3 bases at J, leaving 4 bases unmatched. Germline V CDR1 and CDR2: SNHLY, FYNNEI. Assay: immunoSEQ multiplex PCR; the TCRdb copy retains only in-frame clones and omits some. The sample shows around 57,000 clones, 80% to 90% of them seen only once. The chain uses TRBV2 and TRBJ1-2, with 9 bases identical to TRBD1. This receptor was obtained from a woman older than 75 with active COVID-19. The sequenced material came from peripheral blood. The CDR3 bases are TGTGCCAGCAGTCTAACAGGGGGCCACTATGGCTACACCTTC. Its protein is CASSLTGGHYGYTF.